The clone carrying this TCR beta chain is a singleton in its sample. The target antigen is unknown. Generated by immunoSEQ multiplex PCR, the TCRdb table keeps only in-frame clones and is missing some. The profile covers a few hundred thousand clones, with 95% to 98% appearing a single time and about 0.06% taken by the ten largest. The data derive from a study of shared clonotypes between healthy human individuals. The study's findings and limits: Shared across a few donors were roughly 4.7% of the naive CD4 clonotypes. Clonotype sharing among donors was expected to depend on sequencing depth.

The CDR3 extends over 15 amino acids. V was cut by 5 bases and J by 0 bases, with 12 bases left in between. The germline V gene has CDR1 SGDLS and CDR2 YYNGEE. The V call is TRBV9, the J call TRBJ2-1; D might be TRBD2 (7 bases). The receptor was derived from a woman in her thirties in good health. Sequenced input: naive CD4+ T cells sorted from blood. Documented subset: CD45RA+ positively selected. CDR3 nucleotide sequence: TGTGCCAGCAGGGGAGGGGGGAGCTCCTACAATGAGCAGTTCTTC. It specifies CASRGGGSSYNEQFF.